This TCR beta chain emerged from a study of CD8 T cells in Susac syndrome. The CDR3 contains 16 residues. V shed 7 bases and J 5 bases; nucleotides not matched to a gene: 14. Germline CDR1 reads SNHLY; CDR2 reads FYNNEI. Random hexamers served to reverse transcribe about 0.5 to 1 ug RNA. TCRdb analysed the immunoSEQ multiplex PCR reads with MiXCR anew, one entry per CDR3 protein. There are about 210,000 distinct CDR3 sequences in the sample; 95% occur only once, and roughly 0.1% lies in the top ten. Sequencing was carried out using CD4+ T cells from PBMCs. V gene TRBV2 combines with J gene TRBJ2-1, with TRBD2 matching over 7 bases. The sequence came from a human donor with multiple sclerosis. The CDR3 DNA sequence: TGTGCCAGCACCCCGCCCCCAGCGGGGATTCACAATGAGCAGTTCTTC. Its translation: CASTPPPAGIHNEQFF.